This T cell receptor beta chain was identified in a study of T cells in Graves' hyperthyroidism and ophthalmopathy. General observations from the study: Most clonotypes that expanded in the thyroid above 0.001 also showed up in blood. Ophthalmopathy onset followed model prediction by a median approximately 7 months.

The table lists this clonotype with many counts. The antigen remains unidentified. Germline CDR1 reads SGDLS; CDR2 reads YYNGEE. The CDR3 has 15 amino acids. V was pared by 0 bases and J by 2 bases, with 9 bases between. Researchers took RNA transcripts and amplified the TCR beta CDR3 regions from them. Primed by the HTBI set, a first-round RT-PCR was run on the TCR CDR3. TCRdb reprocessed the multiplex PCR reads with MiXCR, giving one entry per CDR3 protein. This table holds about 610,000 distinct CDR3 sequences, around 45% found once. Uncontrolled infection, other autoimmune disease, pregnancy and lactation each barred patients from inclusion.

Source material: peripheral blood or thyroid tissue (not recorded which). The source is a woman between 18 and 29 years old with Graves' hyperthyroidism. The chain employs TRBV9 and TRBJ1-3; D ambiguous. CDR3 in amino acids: CASSVGASAGNTIYF. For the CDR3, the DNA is TGTGCCAGCAGCGTAGGAGCATCGGCTGGAAACACCATATATTTT.